The next 3 T cell receptor beta chains were all read from a single sample in a study of response to subunit inactivated influenza vaccine. Via MiXCR, TCRdb re-called the RT-PCR reads, giving one row per CDR3 protein. The sample shows some 160,000 distinct CDR3 sequences, about 11% of them seen only once. Sequences were derived from non-naive T cells sorted from PBMCs, sampled roughly 45 days after vaccination. The origin of the receptors is a man aged 50 to 59 who received an inactivated influenza vaccine.

This sequence joins TRBV20-1 and TRBJ1-2; unclear D gene. V shed 5 bases and J shed 0 bases, with 7 bases lying between them. The length of the CDR3 is 12 residues. The germline V gene encodes CDR1 DFQATT and CDR2 SNEGSKA (reference sequence). CDR3 sequence: CSAPNSNYGYTF. The CDR3 coding sequence is TGCAGTGCTCCCAACTCTAACTATGGCTACACCTTC.

This clonotype was picked up many times. V is TRBV7-2 and J is TRBJ1-4; 11 nucleotides agree with TRBD1. The CDR3 runs to 15 residues. Trimming cost V 5 bases and J 8 bases; bases outside gene matches: 7. CDR1 is SGHTA and CDR2 is FQGNSA in the germline V gene. As DNA, the CDR3 is TGTGCCAGCAGCCAGGGACAGGGGGGAGGGGAAAAACTGTTTTTT. Residues: CASSQGQGGGEKLFF.

This clonotype was detected only a few times. The rearrangement uses TRBV25-1 and TRBJ2-1; TRBD2 might be the D (6 bases). This CDR3 has 18 amino acids. Germline V gives CDR1 MGHDK, CDR2 SYGVNS. The V and J ends lost 3 bases and 5 bases respectively, with 23 bases between them. The CDR3 loop is CASSDVGVEDAGHNEQFF. DNA of the CDR3: TGTGCCAGCAGTGATGTTGGCGTGGAGGACGCGGGACACAATGAGCAGTTCTTC. The full variable domain, in which reference TRBV25-1 and TRBJ2-1 provide the parts outside the CDR3, is EADIYQTPRYLVIGTGKKITLECSQTMGHDKMYWYQQDPGMELHLIHYSYGVNSTEKGDLSSESTVSRIRTEHFPLTLESARPSHTSQYLCASSDVGVEDAGHNEQFFGPGTRLTVL.